These 20 T cell receptor beta chains came from one sample sequenced in a study of cytomegalovirus exposure and HLA in healthy donors. PCR involved 60 Vbeta and 13 Jbeta primers. Data came from immunoSEQ multiplex PCR; TCRdb stores just in-frame clones and leaves some out. The table lists about 140,000 clones, about two thirds of them singletons. The specimen was PBMCs. These receptor sequences come from a woman aged 40 to 55 in good health and CMV-seronegative.

Only one count was recorded for this clone. The rearrangement links TRBV30 to TRBJ1-1, with a weak D call TRBD1 (6 bases). From germline, CDR1 is GTSNPN and CDR2 SVGIG (reference sequence). Trimming stripped 2 bases from V and 5 bases from J, with 21 bases between. The CDR3 has 16 residues. CDR3 protein: CAWSPLGGAGVTEAFF. The CDR3 nucleotides read TGTGCCTGGAGTCCGCTTGGGGGGGCGGGAGTTACTGAAGCTTTCTTT.

This clone was detected a few times. The chain recombines TRBV9 with TRBJ2-1; 7 bases line up with TRBD1. The V gene end was trimmed by 3 bases and the J gene end by 2 bases; junction bases not matched to a gene: 5. The CDR3 extends over 15 amino acids. CDR1 SGDLS and CDR2 YYNGEE come from the germline V gene. CDR3 DNA sequence: TGTGCCAGCAGCGAAACAGGGGTCACCTACAATGAGCAGTTCTTC. Its protein is CASSETGVTYNEQFF.

The chain uses TRBV28 and TRBJ2-1; 12 bases are shared with TRBD2. CDR1 and CDR2 from the germline V gene are MDHEN and SYDVKM. Trimming removed 5 bases from V and 10 bases from J; junction bases left unmatched: 9. This CDR3 is built from 15 residues. The CDR3 DNA sequence: TGTGCCAGCAGTACCCCTAGCGGGGGGGCCCAAGAGCAGTTCTTC. This gives the protein CASSTPSGGAQEQFF.

The chain recombines TRBV7-2 with TRBJ1-5, with a tentative D call TRBD1 (6 bases). Trimming took off 5 bases at V and 3 bases at J, with 11 bases between the two ends. The CDR3 has 14 residues. The V gene's germline CDR1 is SGHTA and CDR2 FQGNSA. The DNA for the CDR3 is TGTGCCAGCAGCAATGGACAGTTCAATCAGCCCCAGCATTTT. It yields the protein CASSNGQFNQPQHF.

This clone was seen only a few times. V and J are TRBV5-1 and TRBJ2-6, with D tentatively TRBD2 (7 bases). V shed 4 bases and J shed 4 bases, with 15 bases lying between them. The CDR3 is 16 amino acids. Germline V gene sequence: CDR1 SGHRS, CDR2 YFSETQ. The CDR3: CASSPHGGAGANVLTF. CDR3 coding DNA: TGCGCCAGCAGCCCTCATGGGGGGGCCGGGGCCAACGTCCTGACTTTC.

This rearrangement joins TRBV10-2 to TRBJ2-7; possibly TRBD2 for D (6 bases). The CDR3 runs to 13 residues. V was trimmed by 7 bases and J by 2 bases, leaving 12 bases between them. Germline CDR1 WSHSY, CDR2 SAAADI. The CDR3 DNA follows: TGCGCCAGCACCATACGCGGGACCTACGAGCAGTACTTC. The encoded protein is CASTIRGTYEQYF.

The chain carries TRBV6-5 and TRBJ2-7; maybe TRBD1 (7 bases). This CDR3 has 14 residues. Germline V lookup: CDR1 MNHEY, CDR2 SVGAGI. The V gene lost 2 bases and the J gene lost 5 bases, with 13 bases spanning the gap. The CDR3 DNA is TGTGCCAGCAGTTACGCAGGGGGGAACGACGAGCAGTACTTC. Residues: CASSYAGGNDEQYF.

Here the CDR3 DNA reads TGTGCCAGCAGCACCCAGGGATGGCGGAACACTGAAGCTTTCTTT. Protein product: CASSTQGWRNTEAFF. This chain joins TRBV5-8 and TRBJ1-1; D perhaps matches TRBD1 (5 bases). The germline gives CDR1 SGHTS, CDR2 YDEGEE. Trimming took 4 bases from V and 1 from J, leaving 14 bases between them. This CDR3 has 15 amino acids.

The J gene is TRBJ2-1, the V gene TRBV4-1; TRBD1 is a possible D gene (6 bases). This CDR3 contains 16 residues. V was pared by 4 bases and J by 9 bases, with 22 bases between. Germline assignment: CDR1 MGHRA and CDR2 YSYEKL. The CDR3 DNA reads TGCGCCAGCAGCCCTGCATCGGCAGGGGATAGGAGTGAGCAGTTCTTC. It codes for CASSPASAGDRSEQFF.

This chain uses TRBV28 with TRBJ1-2; TRBD1 matches at 8 bases. The germline V gene encodes CDR1 MDHEN and CDR2 SYDVKM. V gave up 10 bases and J gave up 3 bases; unmatched junction bases: 10. This CDR3 has 14 amino acids. CDR3: CATEWTGSDYGYTF. The CDR3 nucleotides read TGTGCCACCGAGTGGACAGGGAGCGACTATGGCTACACCTTC.

V and J are TRBV9 and TRBJ2-3, with D perhaps matching TRBD2 (6 bases). CDR3 size: 16 residues. Deletions cut 0 bases from V and 2 bases from J, with 13 bases between. The germline V gene encodes CDR1 SGDLS and CDR2 YYNGEE. The CDR3 coding sequence is TGTGCCAGCAGCGTAGACGCCACGGGGGTCACAGATACGCAGTATTTT. Translation gives CASSVDATGVTDTQYF. Supplemented by reference TRBV9 and TRBJ2-3, the full variable domain reads DSGVTQTPKHLITATGQRVTLRCSPRSGDLSVYWYQQSLDQGLQFLIQYYNGEERAKGNILERFSAQQFPDLHSELNLSSLELGDSALYFCASSVDATGVTDTQYFGPGTRLTVL.

The chain has TRBV5-1 and TRBJ1-3; no clear D gene. CDR1 is SGHRS, CDR2 YFSETQ, per germline. The length of the CDR3 is 16 residues. With 5 bases removed from V and 2 bases from J, the gap between germline ends came to 17 bases. The CDR3 protein is CASRPAGNAAGNTIYF. The CDR3 nucleotides read TGCGCCAGCAGACCCGCGGGGAATGCCGCTGGAAACACCATATATTTT.

The rearrangement uses TRBV28 and TRBJ2-7; 9 positions agree with TRBD1. The CDR3 sequence is 15 residues long. Germline assignment: CDR1 MDHEN and CDR2 SYDVKM. V shed 2 bases and J 3 bases; nucleotides not matched to a gene: 5. CDR3 sequence reads: CASSLEGTGNYEQYF. The CDR3 DNA is TGTGCCAGCAGTTTAGAGGGGACAGGGAACTACGAGCAGTACTTC.

The chain joins TRBV30 to TRBJ1-5; D possibly corresponds to TRBD1 (5 bases). Germline V gene sequence: CDR1 GTSNPN, CDR2 SVGIG (reference sequence). Trimming shortened V by 4 bases and J by 2 bases, and 12 bases separated the two germline ends. This CDR3 contains 14 residues. CDR3 loop: CAWKGGGGNQPQHF. CDR3 coding DNA: TGTGCCTGGAAAGGCGGGGGAGGCAATCAGCCCCAGCATTTT.

The J gene is TRBJ1-6, the V gene TRBV7-2; no definite D call. Trimming took 3 bases from V and 4 from J, leaving 16 bases between them. This CDR3 has 17 residues. CDR1 and CDR2 (germline): SGHTA, FQGNSA. The CDR3 nucleotides read TGTGCCAGCAGCTTCGGTGTTGAGCCTGGTTATAATTCACCCCTCCACTTT. This sequence encodes CASSFGVEPGYNSPLHF.

This clone showed up just a few times. J is TRBJ1-2 and V is TRBV7-6; TRBD1 aligns across 7 bases. This CDR3 is 14 amino acids long. J gave up 3 bases and V 4 bases, and 5 bases lay outside the gene matches. Germline-derived CDR1 and CDR2 are SGHVS and FNYEAQ. CDR3 nucleotide sequence: TGTGCCAGCAGCTCCCGGGGACAGCACTATGGCTACACCTTC. Translated: CASSSRGQHYGYTF.

The chain couples TRBV9 to TRBJ1-3; no firm D call. This CDR3 contains 16 residues. Germline V gene data show CDR1 as SGDLS and CDR2 as YYNGEE. V lost 4 bases, J lost 0 bases, and 14 bases lay in between. CDR3 in amino acids: CASSLGPEDSGNTIYF. In DNA form, the CDR3 reads TGTGCCAGCAGCCTAGGACCGGAGGACTCTGGAAACACCATATATTTT.

The chain couples TRBV6-1 to TRBJ1-5; a possible D gene is TRBD1 (6 bases). Germline CDR1 and CDR2: MNHNS and SASEGT. V was clipped by 11 bases and J by 4 bases, with 21 bases between them. CDR3 size: 15 residues. The CDR3 protein is CAGSTGSSFNQPQHF. For the CDR3, the DNA is TGTGCCGGGTCTACAGGGTCATCGTTTAATCAGCCCCAGCATTTT.

This clone occurred a few times. The chain carries TRBV10-2 and TRBJ1-2; 8 positions match TRBD1. V shed 0 bases, J shed 8 bases, and the junction held 5 bases outside the gene matches. The CDR3 loop spans 14 amino acids. Germline assignment: CDR1 WSHSY and CDR2 SAAADI. In nucleotides, the CDR3 is TGCGCCAGCAGTGAGTCGAGACAGGGGTTAGGCTACACCTTC. Residues: CASSESRQGLGYTF.

The table lists this clone with a few counts. The CDR3 loop reads CASSAGGRGNQPQHF. In nucleotides, the CDR3 is TGTGCCAGCAGCGCAGGGGGCAGGGGCAATCAGCCCCAGCATTTT. The chain employs TRBV9 and TRBJ1-5, with 8 positions matching TRBD1. Germline CDR1 SGDLS, CDR2 YYNGEE. The CDR3 contains 15 residues. Germline trimming cut 3 bases from V and 2 bases from J; bases unmatched to any gene: 4.